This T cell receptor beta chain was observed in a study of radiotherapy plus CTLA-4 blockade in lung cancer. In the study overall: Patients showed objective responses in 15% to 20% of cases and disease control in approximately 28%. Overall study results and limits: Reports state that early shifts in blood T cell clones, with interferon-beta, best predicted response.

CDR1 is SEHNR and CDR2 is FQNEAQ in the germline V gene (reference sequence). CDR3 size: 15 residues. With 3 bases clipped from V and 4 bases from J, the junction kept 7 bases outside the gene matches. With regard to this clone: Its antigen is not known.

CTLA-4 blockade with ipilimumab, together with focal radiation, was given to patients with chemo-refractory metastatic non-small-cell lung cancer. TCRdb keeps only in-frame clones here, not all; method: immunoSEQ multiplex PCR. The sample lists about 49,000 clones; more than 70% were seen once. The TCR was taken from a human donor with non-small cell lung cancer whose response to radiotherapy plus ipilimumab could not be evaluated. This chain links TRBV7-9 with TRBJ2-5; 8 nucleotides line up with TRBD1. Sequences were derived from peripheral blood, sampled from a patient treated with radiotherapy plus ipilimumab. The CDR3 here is CASSFGQGLAETQYF. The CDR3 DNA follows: TGTGCCAGCAGCTTCGGACAGGGTTTGGCAGAGACCCAGTACTTC.